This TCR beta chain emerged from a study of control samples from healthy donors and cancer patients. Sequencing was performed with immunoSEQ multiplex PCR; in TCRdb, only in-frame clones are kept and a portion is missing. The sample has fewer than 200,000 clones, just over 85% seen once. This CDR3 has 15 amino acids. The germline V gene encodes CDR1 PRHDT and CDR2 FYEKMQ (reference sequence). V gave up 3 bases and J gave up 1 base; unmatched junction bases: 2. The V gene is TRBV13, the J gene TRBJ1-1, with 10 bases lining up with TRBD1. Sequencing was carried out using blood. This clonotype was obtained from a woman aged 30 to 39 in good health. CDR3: CASSLGQGTNTEAFF. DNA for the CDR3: TGTGCCAGCAGCTTGGGACAGGGGACGAACACTGAAGCTTTCTTT. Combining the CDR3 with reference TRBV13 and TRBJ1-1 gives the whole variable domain AAGVIQSPRHLIKEKRETATLKCYPIPRHDTVYWYQQGPGQDPQFLISFYEKMQSDKGSIPDRFSAQQFSDYHSELNMSSLELGDSALYFCASSLGQGTNTEAFFGQGTRLTVV.